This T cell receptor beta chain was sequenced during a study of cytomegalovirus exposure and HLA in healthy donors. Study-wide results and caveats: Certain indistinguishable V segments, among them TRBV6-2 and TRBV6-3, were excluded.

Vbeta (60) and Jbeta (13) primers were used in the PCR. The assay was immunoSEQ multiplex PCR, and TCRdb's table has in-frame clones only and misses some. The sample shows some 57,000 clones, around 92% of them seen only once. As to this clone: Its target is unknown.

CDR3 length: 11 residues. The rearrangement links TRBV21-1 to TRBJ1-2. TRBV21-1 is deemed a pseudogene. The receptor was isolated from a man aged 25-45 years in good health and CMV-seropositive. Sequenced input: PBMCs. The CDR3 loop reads CASSTSYGYTF. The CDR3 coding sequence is TGTGCCAGCAGCACTAGCTATGGCTACACCTTC.